One sample yielded the 30 T cell receptor beta chains listed below, sequenced in a study of blood T cell repertoires in COVID-19. This table comes from immunoSEQ multiplex PCR, and its TCRdb copy is limited to in-frame clones, with some not included. The table lists around 300,000 clones, 89% of them singletons. Source material: peripheral blood. These TCRs come from a man aged 50 to 60 with acute or convalescent COVID-19.

The chain joins TRBV7-9 to TRBJ1-6, with D maybe TRBD1 (6 bases). The V end was cut by 3 bases, the J end by 9 bases, with 18 bases between. CDR1 is SEHNR and CDR2 is FQNEAQ in the germline V gene (reference sequence). The CDR3 is 16 residues long. The CDR3 DNA reads TGTGCCAGCAGCTTGGGGGGGGGCGACCGGGTTTCACCCCTCCACTTT. Translating gives CASSLGGGDRVSPLHF.

The chain is built from TRBV5-4 and TRBJ1-2, with 7 bases that match TRBD1. Trimming at V came to 0 bases and at J to 4 bases, leaving 0 bases not matched to a gene. The germline V gene encodes CDR1 SGHNT and CDR2 YYREEE (reference sequence). The CDR3 extends over 13 amino acids. In DNA form, the CDR3 reads TGTGCCAGCAGCTTGGCAGGGGGCTATGGCTACACCTTC. It is translated as CASSLAGGYGYTF. The whole variable domain, filled in from reference TRBV5-4 and TRBJ1-2, reads ETGVTQSPTHLIKTRGQQVTLRCSSQSGHNTVSWYQQALGQGPQFIFQYYREEENGRGNFPPRFSGLQFPNYSSELNVNALELDDSALYLCASSLAGGYGYTFGSGTRLTVV.

V gene TRBV11-2 combines with J gene TRBJ1-2, with 7 positions matching TRBD1. V was pared by 5 bases and J by 3 bases, with 6 bases of the junction left unmatched. Germline V CDR1 and CDR2: SGHAT, FQNNGV. The CDR3 length is 14 residues. CDR3 sequence: CASSIQGTHYGYTF. CDR3 coding DNA: TGTGCCAGCAGCATACAGGGGACCCACTATGGCTACACCTTC.

CDR3 residues: CASSPVSNTEAFF. The CDR3 coding sequence is TGTGCCAGCAGCCCGGTGAGCAACACTGAAGCTTTCTTT. The rearrangement uses TRBV5-5 and TRBJ1-1; D gene uncertain. The CDR3 consists of 13 residues. The ends were cut back, 4 bases at V and 2 bases at J, with 9 bases in the middle. Germline assignment: CDR1 SGHKS and CDR2 YYEKEE (reference sequence).

The J gene is TRBJ2-5, the V gene TRBV11-1; D remains ambiguous. Trimming removed 5 bases at V and 2 bases at J, with 18 bases between. CDR3 length: 16 residues. Germline lookup yields CDR1 SGHAT and CDR2 FQDESV (reference sequence). CDR3 sequence reads: CASSPRRSQAQETQYF. CDR3 sequence (DNA): TGTGCCAGCAGCCCCCGGCGCTCGCAGGCACAAGAGACCCAGTACTTC.

The V gene is TRBV10-3, the J gene TRBJ2-7, with 7 nucleotides matching TRBD2. With 10 bases clipped from V and 9 bases from J, the junction kept 12 bases outside the gene matches. In germline, CDR1 is ENHRY, CDR2 SYGVKD. The CDR3 loop spans 12 amino acids. In nucleotides, the CDR3 is TGTGCCACAATGGGGGGGGGAATTTGGCAGTACTTC. Translation gives CATMGGGIWQYF.

J is TRBJ2-7 and V is TRBV20-1, with D maybe TRBD2 (5 bases). The CDR3 length is 13 residues. V lost 3 bases, J lost 3 bases, and 12 bases lay in between. Germline assignment: CDR1 DFQATT and CDR2 SNEGSKA (reference sequence). CDR3 coding DNA: TGCAGTGCTAGTAGACTATCCCTCTACGAGCAGTACTTC. Its protein is CSASRLSLYEQYF.

The V gene is TRBV2, the J gene TRBJ1-5; no definite D call. This CDR3 has 13 residues. The V end was cut by 0 bases, the J end by 6 bases, with 6 bases between. Germline CDR1 and CDR2: SNHLY and FYNNEI. The CDR3 here is CASSEARLQPQHF. The CDR3, as DNA: TGTGCCAGCAGTGAAGCGCGTCTTCAGCCCCAGCATTTT. The whole variable domain, filled in from reference TRBV2 and TRBJ1-5, reads EPEVTQTPSHQVTQMGQEVILRCVPISNHLYFYWYRQILGQKVEFLVSFYNNEISEKSEIFDDQFSVERPDGSNFTLKIRSTKLEDSAMYFCASSEARLQPQHFGDGTRLSIL.

The chain uses TRBV5-1 and TRBJ1-5; D not certain. The length of the CDR3 is 14 residues. V lost 0 bases, J lost 5 bases, and 9 bases lay in between. The germline gives CDR1 SGHRS, CDR2 YFSETQ. CDR3 sequence (DNA): TGCGCCAGCAGCTTGGTGCCCGGAGATCAGCCCCAGCATTTT. Residues: CASSLVPGDQPQHF.

The V gene is TRBV6-4, the J gene TRBJ1-2; D possibly corresponds to TRBD1 (6 bases). The CDR3 is 13 residues long. V was clipped by 6 bases and J by 3 bases, with 11 bases between them. The germline V gene encodes CDR1 MRHNA and CDR2 SNTAGT. This CDR3 reads CASSATGDYGYTF. In DNA, the CDR3 is TGTGCCAGCAGCGCGACAGGAGACTATGGCTACACCTTC.

The chain has TRBV7-9 and TRBJ1-1, with TRBD1 identical over 9 bases. J lost 10 bases, V lost 5 bases, and 5 bases had no gene match. The CDR3 runs 12 residues. Germline CDR1 is SEHNR and CDR2 is FQNEAQ (reference sequence). The DNA for the CDR3 is TGTGCCAGCAGCCGGGACAGGGACGCAGCTTTCTTT. Protein sequence: CASSRDRDAAFF.

Note on this clone: The same CDR3 also results from other DNA sequences found in this sample. V usage is TRBV20-1 and J usage is TRBJ1-1, with D possibly being TRBD1 (5 bases). The germline CDR1 and CDR2 sequences are DFQATT and SNEGSKA (reference sequence). CDR3 length: 10 amino acids. V was shortened by 3 bases and J by 8 bases, with 7 bases between the two germline ends. The CDR3 bases are TGCAGTGCTAGCAGGACAGAAGCTTTCTTT. Translating gives CSASRTEAFF.

The chain uses TRBV10-2 and TRBJ2-1; 7 nucleotides agree with TRBD2. Germline trimming cut 8 bases from V and 0 bases from J; bases unmatched to any gene: 4. Germline CDR1 reads WSHSY; CDR2 reads SAAADI. The CDR3 covers 14 residues. CDR3 DNA: TGCGCCAGCGGGCGGGGGAGCTCCTACAATGAGCAGTTCTTC. Its translation: CASGRGSSYNEQFF.

In its sample, this clone was seen once. V and J are TRBV2 and TRBJ1-4; 11 bases fit TRBD1. CDR3 length equals 16 residues. From germline, CDR1 is SNHLY and CDR2 FYNNEI. V dropped 4 bases and J dropped 7; count of bases not matched to a gene: 8. The CDR3 is CASSGTGGGSGEKLFF. The CDR3 bases are TGTGCCAGCAGTGGGACAGGGGGCGGAAGTGGTGAAAAACTGTTTTTT.

This chain joins TRBV3-1 (or the pseudogene TRBV3-2) and TRBJ1-6; 10 nucleotides line up with TRBD1. This CDR3 has 15 amino acids. Germline-derived CDR1 and CDR2 are LGHDT and YNNKEL (reference sequence). Losses at the gene ends were 4 bases for V and 7 bases for J; bases not matched to a gene: 4. CDR3 protein: CASSPTDRGNSPLHF. DNA of the CDR3: TGTGCCAGCAGCCCCACGGACAGGGGGAATTCACCCCTCCACTTT.

The CDR3 reads CASSEGPQGFSNQPQHF. As DNA, the CDR3 is TGTGCCAGCAGTGAGGGGCCACAGGGGTTTAGCAATCAGCCCCAGCATTTT. The genes are TRBV6-1 and TRBJ1-5, with TRBD1 matching 7 bases. The trim removed 3 bases at V and 0 bases at J, leaving 8 bases unmatched. The CDR3 is 17 amino acids. The germline CDR1 and CDR2 sequences are MNHNS and SASEGT.

This clone was detected only once. The rearrangement joins TRBV4-1 to TRBJ2-2; 7 nucleotides line up with TRBD2. Per the germline V gene, CDR1 is MGHRA and CDR2 is YSYEKL. The CDR3 has 13 amino acids. The trim removed 7 bases at V and 4 bases at J, leaving 3 bases unmatched. The CDR3 is CASKGRVTGELFF. The CDR3, as DNA: TGCGCCAGCAAGGGGAGGGTCACCGGGGAGCTGTTTTTT.

J is TRBJ2-1 and V is TRBV7-9, with 7 bases matching TRBD2. V lost 5 bases, J lost 5 bases, and 6 bases stayed unmatched. Germline V lookup: CDR1 SEHNR, CDR2 FQNEAQ (reference sequence). The CDR3 covers 14 residues. The CDR3 loop is CASSPSGVDNEQFF. The CDR3 region has the DNA TGTGCCAGCAGCCCCAGCGGGGTTGACAATGAGCAGTTCTTC.

This clone was counted a single time. The gene calls are TRBV27 and TRBJ1-2; no reliable D call. V was clipped by 2 bases and J by 3 bases, with 10 bases between them. The CDR3 is 14 residues long. The germline V gene encodes CDR1 MNHEY and CDR2 SMNVEV (reference sequence). The CDR3 DNA is TGTGCCAGCAGTTTAGGACGGGGAGACTATGGCTACACCTTC. This codes for CASSLGRGDYGYTF.

The rearrangement uses TRBV6-6 and TRBJ1-2; possible D gene TRBD1, 6 bases. Germline V CDR1 and CDR2: MNHNY, SVGAGI (reference sequence). The CDR3 runs 16 residues. V lost 2 bases to trimming and J lost 1 base, with 14 bases between them. As DNA, the CDR3 is TGTGCCAGCAGTTACGGGGGCCCAGAGGGTAACTATGGCTACACCTTC. It is translated as CASSYGGPEGNYGYTF.

The CDR3 DNA reads as TGTGCCAGCAGTCCCGACGTCGGAGGCTATGGCTACACCTTC. Protein sequence: CASSPDVGGYGYTF. This sequence joins TRBV5-6 and TRBJ1-2; D unclear. Germline lookup yields CDR1 SGHDT and CDR2 YYEEEE. The V and J ends lost 5 bases and 4 bases respectively, with 15 bases between them. The CDR3 runs 14 residues.

This clone was counted a single time. This rearrangement joins TRBV29-1 to TRBJ2-1; D remains ambiguous. This CDR3 region has 14 residues. Trimming took 6 bases from V and 0 from J, leaving 12 bases between them. Germline V CDR1 and CDR2: SQVTM, ANQGSEA. The CDR3 nucleotides read TGCAGCGTCTCGGTTCTGAGCTCCTACAATGAGCAGTTCTTC. It is translated as CSVSVLSSYNEQFF.

The chain uses TRBV18 and TRBJ1-2; TRBD1 aligns across 8 bases. This CDR3 comprises 15 residues. The J segment lost 4 bases and the V segment lost 2 bases, leaving 6 bases of the junction unmatched. Germline-derived CDR1 and CDR2 are KGHSH and LQKENI. The CDR3 loop reads CASSPGTGNSYGYTF. The DNA of the CDR3 is TGTGCCAGCTCACCAGGGACAGGAAACTCCTATGGCTACACCTTC.

The chain recombines TRBV6-5 with TRBJ1-2; D remains ambiguous. The CDR3 spans 16 residues. Trimming cost V 4 bases and J 2 bases, with 17 bases left between them. CDR1 and CDR2 from the germline V gene are MNHEY and SVGAGI. The CDR3 protein is CASSSQTGGRNYGYTF. As DNA, the CDR3 is TGTGCCAGCAGTTCCCAAACCGGAGGAAGGAACTATGGCTACACCTTC.

The rearrangement joins TRBV29-1 to TRBJ2-5; 9 bases are a match to TRBD2. J lost 1 base, V lost 1 base, and 7 bases had no gene match. Germline assignment: CDR1 SQVTM and CDR2 ANQGSEA. The CDR3 runs 16 residues. CDR3 bases: TGCAGCGTTGAAGGGGTGGTAGCGGGGGTCCAAGAGACCCAGTACTTC. Its translation is CSVEGVVAGVQETQYF.

This clone showed up just once. V usage is TRBV3-1 (or the pseudogene TRBV3-2) and J usage is TRBJ2-5; no clear D gene. The CDR3 spans 14 residues. With 0 bases removed from V and 7 bases from J, the gap between germline ends came to 12 bases. The germline V gene encodes CDR1 LGHDT and CDR2 YNNKEL (reference sequence). CDR3 DNA: TGTGCCAGCAGCCAAGAACCCATGGCTCGGACCCAGTACTTC. Translating gives CASSQEPMARTQYF.

The V and J genes are TRBV7-9 and TRBJ1-5; D gene unclear. This CDR3 is built from 14 residues. V was clipped by 1 base and J by 6 bases, with 10 bases between them. Germline CDR1 and CDR2: SEHNR and FQNEAQ (reference sequence). The CDR3 DNA is TGTGCCAGCAGCTTAGTTGGAGGGTTTCAGCCCCAGCATTTT. Translating gives CASSLVGGFQPQHF.

V is TRBV27 and J is TRBJ2-1; D possibly corresponds to TRBD2 (6 bases). V gave up 0 bases and J gave up 4 bases, with 13 bases separating them. The CDR3 contains 16 residues. Per germline, CDR1 MNHEY and CDR2 SMNVEV (reference sequence). The CDR3 region has the DNA TGTGCCAGCAGTTTATCTAATCGGGGGTTGTACAATGAGCAGTTCTTC. The encoded protein is CASSLSNRGLYNEQFF.

The V call is TRBV29-1, the J call TRBJ2-7; TRBD1 matches 10 bases. Trimming took 6 bases from V and 5 from J; bases not matched to a gene: 7. This CDR3 is 13 amino acids long. The germline gives CDR1 SQVTM, CDR2 ANQGSEA. Here the CDR3 DNA reads TGCAGCGTCGGCCGGGACAGGGGAGACGAGCAGTACTTC. As protein: CSVGRDRGDEQYF.

J is TRBJ2-3 and V is TRBV11-1; 8 bases fit TRBD2. Trimming at V came to 0 bases and at J to 6 bases, leaving 11 bases not matched to a gene. There are 17 residues in the CDR3. Germline lookup yields CDR1 SGHAT and CDR2 FQDESV (reference sequence). CDR3 DNA: TGTGCCAGCAGCTTAGCCCAGTCAGCGGGGGTGGGGGATACGCAGTATTTT. Encoded protein: CASSLAQSAGVGDTQYF.